The 12 T cell receptor beta chains presented below share a single source sample, sequenced in a study of blood T cell repertoires in COVID-19 (dated by TCRdb to the early 2020s). The library came from the immunoSEQ multiplex PCR assay. TCRdb's version of the immuneACCESS table is confined to in-frame rearrangements and falls short of the full clone set. An unresolved V gene accounts for under half of the shortfall where checked; the remainder is of unknown origin. The sample table holds about 160,000 clones, of which about 88% were seen once. Of the sample, roughly 8.3% falls within the top ten clones. The sample was peripheral blood. These receptors all stem from a woman aged 60-75 years with COVID-19, enrolled during active disease.

V is TRBV24-1 and J is TRBJ1-1, with D possibly being TRBD1 (5 bases). Germline loops: CDR1 KGHDR, CDR2 SFDVKD. This CDR3 is 15 amino acids long. The V and J ends lost 5 bases and 0 bases respectively, with 12 bases between them. CDR3 coding DNA: TGTGCCACCAGTGGCTGGACACGGATGAACACTGAAGCTTTCTTT. This translates into CATSGWTRMNTEAFF.

The rearrangement joins TRBV7-3 to TRBJ1-3, with D maybe TRBD1 (5 bases). V shed 2 bases and J shed 3 bases, with 8 bases lying between them. CDR1 is SGHTA and CDR2 is FQGTGA in the germline V gene. The CDR3 is 14 amino acids. The CDR3 region is CASSLDGGGNTIYF. CDR3 coding DNA: TGTGCCAGCAGCTTAGACGGGGGTGGAAACACCATATATTTT.

The chain uses TRBV6-2 or TRBV6-3 and TRBJ1-3; unclear D gene. The CDR3 has 15 residues. Trimming stripped 6 bases from V and 0 bases from J, with 12 bases between. The germline CDR1 and CDR2 sequences are MNHEY and SVGEGT. In DNA form, the CDR3 reads TGTGCCAGCAGCCGCGGAGGGCTCTCTGGAAACACCATATATTTT. It codes for CASSRGGLSGNTIYF.

The chain couples TRBV19 to TRBJ2-5, with 9 bases that match TRBD1. Germline assignment: CDR1 LNHDA and CDR2 SQIVND (reference sequence). V gave up 4 bases and J gave up 3 bases; unmatched junction bases: 6. The CDR3 has 15 amino acids. The CDR3 is CASSRYRGREETQYF. In DNA, the CDR3 is TGTGCCAGTAGTAGGTACAGGGGGCGAGAAGAGACCCAGTACTTC.

This clone was counted once. The V call is TRBV7-3, the J call TRBJ1-6; TRBD1 aligns across 7 bases. From germline, CDR1 is SGHTA and CDR2 FQGTGA. CDR3 size: 14 residues. With 1 base clipped from V and 7 bases from J, the junction kept 1 base outside the gene matches. CDR3 sequence reads: CASSLNRGNSPLHF. For the CDR3, the DNA is TGTGCCAGCAGCTTAAACAGGGGAAATTCACCCCTCCACTTT.

A few counts support this clone. The chain employs TRBV7-3 and TRBJ1-3; D is unclear. The CDR3 runs 19 residues. Germline V lookup: CDR1 SGHTA, CDR2 FQGTGA. Between the trimmed V and J ends, which lost 5 bases and 3 bases, there was a span of 26 bases. The CDR3 here is CASSPTPFPAAGRGNTIYF. DNA of the CDR3: TGTGCCAGCAGCCCGACTCCCTTTCCGGCCGCGGGTCGTGGAAACACCATATATTTT.

J is TRBJ1-4 and V is TRBV2; 10 bases match TRBD1. The V gene end was trimmed by 4 bases and the J gene end by 7 bases; junction bases not matched to a gene: 0. CDR1 is SNHLY and CDR2 is FYNNEI in the germline V gene. The CDR3 loop spans 13 amino acids. The CDR3: CASSGTGGEKLFF. As DNA, the CDR3 is TGTGCCAGCAGTGGGACAGGGGGTGAAAAACTGTTTTTT.

The gene calls are TRBV5-1 and TRBJ1-1, with 8 bases matching TRBD1. The CDR3 spans 15 residues. Trimming removed 4 bases from V and 8 bases from J; junction bases left unmatched: 13. Germline V gives CDR1 SGHRS, CDR2 YFSETQ. Here the CDR3 reads CASSPPTGANPEAFF. CDR3 in DNA: TGCGCCAGCAGCCCCCCGACAGGGGCTAACCCCGAAGCTTTCTTT.

This clone was observed a single time. The chain employs TRBV27 and TRBJ2-1; 9 nucleotides match TRBD2. Per the germline V gene, CDR1 is MNHEY and CDR2 is SMNVEV (reference sequence). The CDR3 totals 15 residues. V dropped 6 bases and J dropped 6; count of bases not matched to a gene: 9. CDR3 in amino acids: CASSPGVAGVNEQFF. In DNA form, the CDR3 reads TGTGCCAGCAGCCCCGGGGTAGCGGGAGTCAATGAGCAGTTCTTC.

This clone has just one count. This chain connects TRBV24-1 to TRBJ2-3; D gene unclear. The CDR3 spans 13 residues. Germline loops: CDR1 KGHDR, CDR2 SFDVKD. V was cut by 8 bases and J by 7 bases, with 15 bases left in between. This CDR3 is CATNTYASNTQYF. The DNA for the CDR3 is TGTGCCACCAATACCTACGCCTCCAATACGCAGTATTTT.

The V and J genes are TRBV30 and TRBJ1-5; D is perhaps TRBD1 (6 bases). This CDR3 comprises 14 residues. Looked up from germline, CDR1 is GTSNPN and CDR2 is SVGIG (reference sequence). The V end was cut by 7 bases, the J end by 0 bases, with 13 bases between. The CDR3 protein is CAFSGVNSNQPQHF. The CDR3 bases are TGTGCCTTTTCAGGGGTGAATAGCAATCAGCCCCAGCATTTT.

V and J are TRBV9 and TRBJ2-3; D may be TRBD1 (6 bases). The V gene's germline CDR1 is SGDLS and CDR2 YYNGEE. Trimming pared 0 bases from V and 2 bases from J, leaving 10 bases between. The CDR3 length is 15 residues. The CDR3 loop reads CASSVDREITDTQYF. The CDR3 DNA is TGTGCCAGCAGCGTAGACAGGGAAATCACAGATACGCAGTATTTT.